Each of the 19 T cell receptor beta chains below was sequenced from the same sample in a study of CD8+CD57+ T cells in acquired aplastic anemia. Those patients picked for sequencing had displayed CD8+CD57+ cell expansion on flow cytometry. Template material for TCR beta VDJ and CDR3 profiling consisted of genomic DNA. TCRdb processed the reads anew with MiXCR; each CDR3 protein has one entry. The repertoire holds under 200,000 distinct CDR3 sequences, with 40% to 50% as singletons. The sample taken for sequencing was sorted CD4+, CD8+, or CD8+CD57+ T cells (not recorded which) from PBMCs. The origin of the receptors is a human donor with aplastic anemia.

V gene TRBV7-2 combines with J gene TRBJ1-4; TRBD1 matches 7 bases. J was trimmed by 0 bases and V by 5 bases; bases with no gene match: 3. The CDR3 totals 15 residues. Germline V gene data show CDR1 as SGHTA and CDR2 as FQGNSA. Written as DNA, the CDR3 is TGTGCCAGCAGCCCGGGACAGCCAACTAATGAAAAACTGTTTTTT. Its translation is CASSPGQPTNEKLFF.

This clonotype was seen a handful of times. The V call is TRBV3-1, the J call TRBJ1-1; 7 bases fit TRBD1. The CDR3 length is 15 residues. Germline CDR1 reads LGHDT; CDR2 reads YNNKEL (reference sequence). Trimming removed 5 bases from V and 2 bases from J; junction bases left unmatched: 8. The chain's CDR3 is CASSARTGVNTEAFF. For the CDR3, the DNA is TGTGCCAGCAGCGCCCGCACAGGGGTAAACACTGAAGCTTTCTTT. Supplemented by reference TRBV3-1 and TRBJ1-1, the full variable domain reads DTAVSQTPKYLVTQMGNDKSIKCEQNLGHDTMYWYKQDSKKFLKIMFSYNNKELIINETVPNRFSPKSPDKAHLNLHINSLELGDSAVYFCASSARTGVNTEAFFGQGTRLTVV.

This clonotype has just a few counts. The J gene is TRBJ1-6, the V gene TRBV2, with unresolved D. Trimming pared 5 bases from V and 4 bases from J, leaving 6 bases between. This CDR3 is 13 amino acids long. From germline, CDR1 is SNHLY and CDR2 FYNNEI. DNA of the CDR3: TGTGCCAGCAGTCGGCCATATAATTCACCCCTCCACTTT. Its translation: CASSRPYNSPLHF.

Details on this clonotype: Just one base apart from a much larger clone, this may be a read error. The chain employs TRBV9 and TRBJ2-3; 9 nucleotides match TRBD2. CDR1 is SGDLS, CDR2 YYNGEE, per germline. The CDR3 sequence is 16 residues long. The DNA of the CDR3 is TGTGCCAGCAGCGTAGGTCTAGCGGGGACAACAGATACGCAGTCTTTT. It yields the protein CASSVGLAGTTDTQSF. Based on the CDR3 plus reference TRBV9 and TRBJ2-3, the full variable domain is DSGVTQTPKHLITATGQRVTLRCSPRSGDLSVYWYQQSLDQGLQFLIQYYNGEERAKGNILERFSAQQFPDLHSELNLSSLELGDSALYFCASSVGLAGTTDTQSFGPGTRLTVL.

This clonotype appeared once. The chain is built from TRBV2 and TRBJ2-7; 7 bases match TRBD1. The germline gives CDR1 SNHLY, CDR2 FYNNEI. The CDR3 consists of 14 residues. Trimming at V came to 8 bases and at J to 2 bases, leaving 9 bases not matched to a gene. CDR3 loop: CASRPGTAAYEQYF. CDR3 nucleotides: TGTGCCAGCCGACCAGGGACAGCGGCCTACGAGCAGTACTTC. The full variable domain, completed using reference TRBV2 and TRBJ2-7, is EPEVTQTPSHQVTQMGQEVILRCVPISNHLYFYWYRQILGQKVEFLVSFYNNEISEKSEIFDDQFSVERPDGSNFTLKIRSTKLEDSAMYFCASRPGTAAYEQYFGPGTRLTVT.

This clonotype has just a few counts. The CDR3 DNA is TGTGCCAGCAGTGGCTACAGGGGGCGCGTAATGAACACTGAAGCTTTCTTT. It encodes CASSGYRGRVMNTEAFF. V is TRBV6-4 and J is TRBJ1-1; 9 bases are a match to TRBD1. CDR1 is MRHNA and CDR2 is SNTAGT in the germline V gene. This CDR3 contains 17 residues. J gave up 0 bases and V 4 bases, and 9 bases lay outside the gene matches.

This clonotype has just one count. V and J are TRBV12-3 or TRBV12-4 and TRBJ2-2; 11 bases align to TRBD2. This CDR3 contains 16 residues. Losses at the gene ends were 6 bases for V and 2 bases for J; bases not matched to a gene: 5. The CDR3 nucleotides are TGTGCCAGCAGGGACGGACTAGCGGGTAACACCGGGGAGCTGTTTTTT. It is translated as CASRDGLAGNTGELFF.

This clonotype was seen only a few times. This rearrangement joins TRBV10-2 to TRBJ2-1; D gene uncertain. Germline CDR1 reads WSHSY; CDR2 reads SAAADI. The V end was cut by 3 bases, the J end by 5 bases, with 5 bases between. The CDR3 is 12 amino acids. CDR3 DNA: TGCGCCAGCAGTGATTGGAACAATGAGCAGTTCTTC. Protein product: CASSDWNNEQFF.

This clonotype was detected many times. The V call is TRBV29-1, the J call TRBJ1-1; D may be TRBD1 (5 bases). This CDR3 comprises 14 residues. Trimming cost V 2 bases and J 1 base, with 11 bases left between them. Germline CDR1 SQVTM, CDR2 ANQGSEA. The CDR3 sequence: CSVETRQQNTEAFF. The CDR3 DNA reads as TGCAGCGTTGAAACCCGACAGCAGAACACTGAAGCTTTCTTT.

This clonotype came up many times. V gene TRBV6-6 combines with J gene TRBJ2-5; 14 nucleotides agree with TRBD2. The J segment lost 4 bases and the V segment lost 2 bases, leaving 9 bases of the junction unmatched. Looked up from germline, CDR1 is MNHNY and CDR2 is SVGAGI (reference sequence). CDR3 length: 18 amino acids. The chain's CDR3 is CASSYPTSGRVGGETQYF. The CDR3 bases are TGTGCCAGCAGTTACCCGACTAGCGGGAGGGTCGGGGGAGAGACCCAGTACTTC.

This sequence joins TRBV24-1 and TRBJ1-2; maybe TRBD1 (5 bases). Germline values: CDR1 KGHDR, CDR2 SFDVKD. The length of the CDR3 is 14 residues. Trimming removed 2 bases from V and 4 bases from J, with 10 bases in between. CDR3 region: CATSDSTVAYGYTF. Written as DNA, the CDR3 is TGTGCCACCAGTGATTCGACAGTCGCCTATGGCTACACCTTC.

The gene calls are TRBV20-1 and TRBJ1-1; D is unclear. The CDR3 is made up of 15 amino acids. The ends were cut back, 0 bases at V and 0 bases at J, with 11 bases in the middle. Per the germline V gene, CDR1 is DFQATT and CDR2 is SNEGSKA (reference sequence). In DNA form, the CDR3 reads TGCAGTGCTAGAGATTCCGGCAGATTGAACACTGAAGCTTTCTTT. Residues: CSARDSGRLNTEAFF.

The chain recombines TRBV7-6 with TRBJ2-3, with D possibly being TRBD2 (6 bases). V dropped 3 bases and J dropped 6 bases, with 10 bases sitting between them. Germline CDR1 reads SGHVS; CDR2 reads FNYEAQ. The CDR3 length is 13 residues. The CDR3 nucleotides read TGTGCCAGCAGCTTGGTAGGGAGGGATACGCAGTATTTT. Its translation is CASSLVGRDTQYF.

The chain recombines TRBV10-3 with TRBJ1-1; D is unclear. The V gene lost 8 bases and the J gene lost 4 bases, with 11 bases spanning the gap. There are 12 residues in the CDR3. Looked up from germline, CDR1 is ENHRY and CDR2 is SYGVKD. The CDR3 here is CAIEDSGTEAFF. The CDR3 nucleotides are TGTGCCATCGAGGACTCAGGCACTGAAGCTTTCTTT.

The genes are TRBV2 and TRBJ1-2; 8 nucleotides align to TRBD1. The CDR3 runs 15 residues. V trimming: 2 bases; J trimming: 3 bases; junction bases outside the gene matches: 5. The germline V gene encodes CDR1 SNHLY and CDR2 FYNNEI. CDR3 protein: CASSEKTGAYYGYTF. In DNA form, the CDR3 reads TGTGCCAGCAGTGAAAAGACAGGGGCGTACTATGGCTACACCTTC.

Worth noting for this clonotype: Sequence at one end of the junction differs from germline and may be a read error. The gene calls are TRBV7-6 and TRBJ2-1; D not certain. This CDR3 is 14 amino acids long. Per the germline V gene, CDR1 is SGHVS and CDR2 is FNYEAQ. CDR3 in amino acids: CTSSLGNSYNEQFF. The CDR3 DNA is TGTACCAGCAGCTTAGGTAACTCCTACAATGAGCAGTTCTTC.

This clonotype came up many times. V is TRBV19 and J is TRBJ1-4; D unresolved. Between the trimmed V and J ends, which lost 2 bases and 0 bases, there was a span of 7 bases. The CDR3 extends over 15 amino acids. Germline-derived CDR1 and CDR2 are LNHDA and SQIVND (reference sequence). The CDR3 sequence: CASSIMTATNEKLFF. CDR3 DNA sequence: TGTGCCAGTAGTATAATGACTGCAACTAATGAAAAACTGTTTTTT.

This chain connects TRBV20-1 to TRBJ2-1; no firm D call. This CDR3 has 12 residues. Trimming shortened V by 5 bases and J by 6 bases, and 11 bases separated the two germline ends. Germline CDR1 DFQATT, CDR2 SNEGSKA (reference sequence). CDR3 region: CSAGLGSNEQFF. DNA for the CDR3: TGCAGTGCTGGTCTAGGGTCCAATGAGCAGTTCTTC.

The chain has TRBV12-3 or TRBV12-4 and TRBJ1-3; 8 nucleotides match TRBD1. V lost 6 bases, J lost 14 bases, and 21 bases stayed unmatched. This CDR3 contains 16 residues. Here the CDR3 reads CASRQTPGQAGNILYF. The CDR3 nucleotides read TGTGCCAGCAGACAAACTCCGGGACAGGCTGGAAACATCCTATATTTT.